The 9 T cell receptor beta chains below all came from one sample that was sequenced in a study of CD4 T cells in relation to SARS-CoV-2 and coronaviruses. Their antigens are not known. Some clones are missing from TCRdb's copy, which holds only in-frame ones; the method was immunoSEQ multiplex PCR. This table has about 36,000 clones, just over 75% appearing once. Sequencing was performed on memory CD4+ T cells from PBMCs, cultured in vitro. The receptors originated from an adult with COVID-19.

This chain uses TRBV7-2 with TRBJ1-2; D unresolved. This CDR3 has 13 amino acids. V was pared by 0 bases and J by 6 bases, with 8 bases between. Germline CDR1 reads SGHTA; CDR2 reads FQGNSA. CDR3 loop: CASSLAPQDGYTF. The DNA of the CDR3 is TGTGCCAGCAGCTTAGCGCCGCAGGATGGCTACACCTTC.

V usage is TRBV10-3 and J usage is TRBJ2-5; possibly TRBD1 for D (5 bases). V was cut by 4 bases and J by 0 bases, with 15 bases left in between. From germline, CDR1 is ENHRY and CDR2 SYGVKD. This CDR3 spans 16 amino acids. The CDR3 loop is CAISGGAVQYQETQYF. CDR3 coding DNA: TGTGCCATCAGTGGTGGGGCAGTCCAATACCAAGAGACCCAGTACTTC.

V and J are TRBV6-5 and TRBJ2-7; 12 positions agree with TRBD1. Germline V lookup: CDR1 MNHEY, CDR2 SVGAGI. The trim removed 2 bases at V and 6 bases at J, leaving 5 bases unmatched. CDR3 length: 15 amino acids. The CDR3, as DNA: TGTGCCAGCAGTTACAAGGGGACAGGGGGCGGCGAGCAGTACTTC. Translated, it gives CASSYKGTGGGEQYF.

Points on this clone: The germline gene is not matched at one end of the junction; a read error may be the cause. This chain uses TRBV5-6 with TRBJ2-7, with a tentative D call TRBD1 (6 bases). Germline V CDR1 and CDR2: SGHDT, YYEEEE. The CDR3 consists of 13 residues. CDR3 protein: CASSLILKGQQVF. CDR3 nucleotides: TGTGCCAGCAGCTTGATTCTCAAGGGACAACAGGTTTTC.

The chain couples TRBV30 to TRBJ1-5, with D hard to call. CDR1 GTSNPN and CDR2 SVGIG come from the germline V gene (reference sequence). The CDR3 consists of 13 residues. V lost 3 bases, J lost 0 bases, and 6 bases lay in between. This CDR3 is CAWSDDSNQPQHF. The DNA of the CDR3 is TGTGCCTGGAGCGACGATAGCAATCAGCCCCAGCATTTT.

The chain has TRBV21-1 and TRBJ2-7; the table names TRBD2, a call not compared with the DNA. TRBV21-1 is given as a pseudogene. The CDR3 runs 15 residues. CDR3 region: CASSGRGGVRREQYF. CDR3 DNA: TGTGCCAGCAGCGGAAGGGGGGGGGTCCGCCGCGAGCAGTACTTC.

The chain couples TRBV28 to TRBJ2-7, with a possible D match to TRBD2 (5 bases). The V end was cut by 7 bases, the J end by 0 bases, with 16 bases between. Per the germline V gene, CDR1 is MDHEN and CDR2 is SYDVKM. CDR3 length equals 15 residues. The DNA for the CDR3 is TGTGCCAGCACCAGACCCGGACTGGGCTCCTACGAGCAGTACTTC. The encoded protein is CASTRPGLGSYEQYF.

The chain has TRBV10-2 and TRBJ1-2, with TRBD1 matching 9 bases. Germline V gene lookup returns CDR1 WSHSY and CDR2 SAAADI. The CDR3 runs to 16 residues. Germline trimming cut 6 bases from V and 4 bases from J; bases unmatched to any gene: 12. CDR3: CASRESGQGLSYGYTF. In nucleotides, the CDR3 is TGCGCCAGCAGGGAATCGGGACAGGGACTTTCCTATGGCTACACCTTC.

The rearrangement links TRBV24-1 to TRBJ2-2; D is possibly TRBD1 (5 bases). Germline V gives CDR1 KGHDR, CDR2 SFDVKD. Deletions cut 4 bases from V and 3 bases from J, with 14 bases between. The CDR3 sequence is 16 residues long. CDR3 sequence: CATSDTTQGDTGELFF. CDR3 DNA: TGTGCCACCAGTGACACGACACAAGGGGACACCGGGGAGCTGTTTTTT.